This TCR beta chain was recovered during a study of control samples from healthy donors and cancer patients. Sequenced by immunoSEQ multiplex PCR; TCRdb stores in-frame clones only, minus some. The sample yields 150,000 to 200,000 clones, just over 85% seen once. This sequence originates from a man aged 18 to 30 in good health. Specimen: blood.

This CDR3 reads CASSSPGAEGAFF. In nucleotides, the CDR3 is TGTGCCAGTAGTTCGCCGGGGGCCGAAGGAGCTTTCTTT. This chain uses TRBV19 with TRBJ1-1, with TRBD1 as a possible D gene (6 bases). V was trimmed by 5 bases and J by 10 bases, leaving 17 bases between them. The V gene's germline CDR1 is LNHDA and CDR2 SQIVND (reference sequence). The length of the CDR3 is 13 residues.